These T cell receptor beta chains were read from a single sample in a study of blood T cell repertoires in COVID-19. Method: immunoSEQ multiplex PCR; TCRdb's copy keeps in-frame clones and lacks some. The data hold 150,000 to 200,000 clones, with around nine tenths observed a single time. What was sequenced was peripheral blood. The receptor source for this set is a man aged 65-85 years with acute or convalescent COVID-19. Each CDR3 is given with its conserved first and last residue. The D gene is left open where the match is weak. The size entry is marked missing in some rows and otherwise reads once, few, many or a size class.

cdr3_aa	cdr3_nt	clone_size	d_call	v_call	j_call
CATGEDTDTQYF	TGTGCCACCGGGGAGGACACAGATACGCAGTATTTT	.	.	TRBV24-1	TRBJ2-3
CASSQAIWTRAYEQYF	TGCGCCAGCAGCCAAGCAATATGGACTAGAGCCTACGAGCAGTACTTC	.	TRBD2	TRBV4-3	TRBJ2-7
CATSDPGLDNEQFF	TGTGCCACCAGTGACCCCGGACTAGACAATGAGCAGTTCTTC	.	TRBD2	TRBV24-1	TRBJ2-1
CASTGRRGTQYF	TGTGCCAGCACGGGGAGGCGGGGGACCCAGTACTTC	.	.	TRBV2	TRBJ2-5
CASSPWGSYSNQPQHF	TGTGCCAGCAGCCCTTGGGGCAGCTATAGCAATCAGCCCCAGCATTTT	few	.	TRBV7-8	TRBJ1-5
CASSLSANSNQPQHF	TGTGCCAGCAGCTTGTCTGCTAATAGCAATCAGCCCCAGCATTTT	.	.	TRBV5-6	TRBJ1-5
CASRREAAQAFYEQYF	TGCGCCAGCAGGCGTGAAGCAGCACAGGCCTTCTACGAGCAGTACTTC	.	.	TRBV4-1	TRBJ2-7
CASSVDGRRTEAFF	TGTGCCAGCAGCGTAGACGGGAGGAGGACTGAAGCTTTCTTT	.	.	TRBV9	TRBJ1-1
CAWSGGENTIYF	TGTGCCTGGTCAGGAGGAGAAAACACCATATATTTT	.	.	TRBV30	TRBJ1-3
CASQPLGVNTEAFF	TGTGCCAGCCAACCATTAGGGGTGAACACTGAAGCTTTCTTT	.	.	TRBV3-1/TRBV3-2	TRBJ1-1
CASSQDRNTGELFF	TGCGCCAGCAGCCAGGACAGGAACACCGGGGAGCTGTTTTTT	.	.	TRBV5-1	TRBJ2-2
CATKGTSADTQYF	TGCGCCACAAAAGGGACTAGCGCCGATACGCAGTATTTT	.	TRBD2	TRBV10-2	TRBJ2-3
CASSLSGPDYGYTF	TGTGCCAGCAGCTTGAGTGGGCCAGACTATGGCTACACCTTC	.	.	TRBV5-8	TRBJ1-2
CASSSQYNEQFF	TGTGCCAGCAGCTCACAGTACAATGAGCAGTTCTTC	.	.	TRBV11-3	TRBJ2-1
CASAGTGSYNEQFF	TGCGCCAGCGCGGGGACCGGGTCCTACAATGAGCAGTTCTTC	.	.	TRBV5-1	TRBJ2-1
CASSGDRGLYGYTF	TGTGCCAGCAGCGGGGACAGGGGGCTCTATGGCTACACCTTC	.	TRBD1	TRBV6-5	TRBJ1-2
CASNSPVAGTQYF	TGTGCCAGCAATTCACCCGTAGCGGGGACGCAGTATTTT	.	TRBD2	TRBV28	TRBJ2-3
CASSLNQGAPSGYTF	TGTGCCAGCAGCTTAAACCAGGGGGCCCCCTCTGGCTACACCTTC	.	TRBD1	TRBV7-9	TRBJ1-2
CASSIQQGSGELFF	TGTGCCAGTAGTATACAACAGGGATCCGGGGAGCTGTTTTTT	.	.	TRBV19	TRBJ2-2
CASSQGQGPYGYTF	TGTGCCAGCAGCCAGGGACAGGGGCCATATGGCTACACCTTC	.	TRBD1	TRBV14	TRBJ1-2
CAWERADTQYF	TGTGCCTGGGAGAGGGCAGATACGCAGTATTTT	.	.	TRBV30	TRBJ2-3
CASSQEALTGYNSPLHF	TGCGCCAGCAGCCAAGAGGCTTTGACAGGGTATAATTCACCCCTCCACTTT	.	TRBD1	TRBV4-1	TRBJ1-6
CASRAGDTGELFF	TGCGCCAGTAGGGCAGGGGACACCGGGGAGCTGTTTTTT	once	.	TRBV5-1	TRBJ2-2
CASSLIRDRGGQPQHF	TGTGCCAGCAGCTTAATAAGGGACAGGGGAGGGCAGCCCCAGCATTTT	.	TRBD1	TRBV7-6	TRBJ1-5
CASMGLAGGEQFF	TGTGCCAGCATGGGACTAGCGGGGGGTGAGCAGTTCTTC	.	TRBD2	TRBV2	TRBJ2-1
CASTLRGDGYTF	TGTGCCAGCACCCTACGGGGGGATGGCTACACCTTC	many	.	TRBV21-1	TRBJ1-2
CASSLGAGGAYEQYF	TGTGCCAGCAGTTTAGGGGCAGGGGGCGCGTACGAGCAGTACTTC	.	TRBD1	TRBV27	TRBJ2-7
CASSPNRGTQYF	TGTGCCAGCAGTCCCAACAGGGGGACCCAGTACTTC	.	TRBD1	TRBV28	TRBJ2-5
CASSLHIFSGNTIYF	TGTGCCAGCAGTTTGCACATCTTCTCTGGAAACACCATATATTTT	.	.	TRBV28	TRBJ1-3